These 16 T cell receptor beta chains originate from one sample sequenced in a study of blood T cell repertoires in COVID-19. Repertoires were generated with immunoSEQ multiplex PCR, while TCRdb's copy carries only in-frame clones and drops some. The repertoire includes 50,000 to 65,000 clones, approximately 82% of them detected once, and approximately 6% sits in the top ten. The specimen sequenced was peripheral blood. The receptor set was obtained from a human donor in a cohort sampled during active COVID-19.

The V call is TRBV2, the J call TRBJ1-1; tentative D call: TRBD1 (6 bases). The CDR3 sequence is 15 residues long. The V end was cut by 5 bases, the J end by 7 bases, with 20 bases between. Per the germline V gene, CDR1 is SNHLY and CDR2 is FYNNEI. CDR3 DNA sequence: TGTGCCAGCAGTATAGAGGGGGTGGCTGTAAGTGAAGCTTTCTTT. Its translation: CASSIEGVAVSEAFF.

This clone was observed a single time. This chain joins TRBV19 and TRBJ1-1; 8 positions agree with TRBD1. With 7 bases clipped from V and 7 bases from J, the junction kept 11 bases outside the gene matches. Per the germline V gene, CDR1 is LNHDA and CDR2 is SQIVND (reference sequence). The CDR3 contains 14 residues. CDR3 DNA: TGTGCCAGTACCACGAACAGGGGGACGGTTGAAGCTTTCTTT. Translated: CASTTNRGTVEAFF.

The chain combines TRBV7-6 with TRBJ2-3, with 7 positions matching TRBD1. Trimming took 5 bases from V and 6 from J; bases not matched to a gene: 14. Germline loops: CDR1 SGHVS, CDR2 FNYEAQ. The CDR3 consists of 16 residues. CDR3 coding DNA: TGTGCCAGCAGCCACAATTCCGGGACAGAGGGGGATACGCAGTATTTT. Translation: CASSHNSGTEGDTQYF.

The chain links TRBV5-1 to TRBJ1-6; 8 bases match TRBD1. Per germline, CDR1 SGHRS and CDR2 YFSETQ. The CDR3 covers 13 residues. The ends lost 9 bases at V and 7 bases at J; junction bases unmatched: 6. DNA for the CDR3: TGCGCCACCGGACAGGGAAACAATTCACCCCTCCACTTT. Translation: CATGQGNNSPLHF.

This chain uses TRBV5-6 with TRBJ1-2; 9 nucleotides match TRBD1. The CDR3 runs 14 residues. Trimming cost V 2 bases and J 2 bases; bases outside gene matches: 1. CDR1 is SGHDT, CDR2 YYEEEE, per germline. The CDR3 protein is CASSLGTGNYGYTF. DNA of the CDR3: TGTGCCAGCAGCTTAGGGACAGGGAACTATGGCTACACCTTC.

J is TRBJ2-3 and V is TRBV7-2; possibly TRBD2 for D (7 bases). The CDR3 spans 17 residues. Germline assignment: CDR1 SGHTA and CDR2 FQGNSA. Trimming cost V 4 bases and J 0 bases, with 17 bases left between them. This CDR3 reads CASSSTGGGSSTDTQYF. CDR3 DNA: TGTGCCAGCAGCTCAACCGGCGGGGGCTCTAGCACAGATACGCAGTATTTT.

The gene calls are TRBV7-2 and TRBJ2-5; maybe TRBD2 (5 bases). This CDR3 has 13 residues. Germline CDR1 reads SGHTA; CDR2 reads FQGNSA. Trimming cost V 3 bases and J 6 bases, with 11 bases left between them. CDR3 coding DNA: TGTGCCAGCAGCTTTGGAGGATGGAAGACCCAGTACTTC. It yields the protein CASSFGGWKTQYF.

In its sample, this clone was seen a few times. The rearrangement links TRBV5-6 to TRBJ2-1; 10 positions agree with TRBD2. V shed 4 bases and J 2 bases; nucleotides not matched to a gene: 6. The germline V gene has CDR1 SGHDT and CDR2 YYEEEE. The CDR3 runs to 16 residues. The CDR3 region is CASSRAGGPTYNEQFF. The CDR3 nucleotides are TGTGCCAGCAGCAGAGCGGGAGGGCCTACCTACAATGAGCAGTTCTTC.

For the CDR3, the DNA is TGTGCCTGGAGTGTACAGGACACCGGGGAGCTGTTTTTT. This encodes CAWSVQDTGELFF. The chain is built from TRBV30 and TRBJ2-2; TRBD1 might be the D (5 bases). This CDR3 spans 13 amino acids. Trimming took off 0 bases at V and 3 bases at J, with 5 bases between the two ends. The germline CDR1 and CDR2 sequences are GTSNPN and SVGIG (reference sequence).

This clone was seen just once. The chain carries TRBV5-1 and TRBJ2-7; 15 positions agree with TRBD2. Germline CDR1 and CDR2: SGHRS and YFSETQ. The ends lost 4 bases at V and 0 bases at J; junction bases unmatched: 8. The CDR3 extends over 18 amino acids. CDR3 region: CASSIPGTSGGTSYEQYF. CDR3 in DNA: TGCGCCAGCAGCATTCCCGGGACTAGCGGGGGGACCTCCTACGAGCAGTACTTC.

In this sample, this clone turned up once. The CDR3 DNA is TGTGCCAGCAGCTTACTGTTGGAGGGGAGGTCATTTGGGGAGACCCAGTACTTC. Translation gives CASSLLLEGRSFGETQYF. This chain joins TRBV7-9 and TRBJ2-5; TRBD2 might be the D (6 bases). Germline assignment: CDR1 SEHNR and CDR2 FQNEAQ (reference sequence). V gave up 2 bases and J gave up 5 bases, with 24 bases separating them. The CDR3 totals 18 residues.

The chain combines TRBV2 with TRBJ1-1, with TRBD1 identical over 7 bases. Germline-derived CDR1 and CDR2 are SNHLY and FYNNEI. The CDR3 loop spans 14 amino acids. V lost 6 bases and J lost 4; bases outside the gene matches: 8. CDR3 DNA sequence: TGTGCCAGCAGGCTGACAGGGTGGGGCACTGAAGCTTTCTTT. Encoded protein: CASRLTGWGTEAFF. Complete variable domain (other parts from reference TRBV2 and TRBJ1-1): EPEVTQTPSHQVTQMGQEVILRCVPISNHLYFYWYRQILGQKVEFLVSFYNNEISEKSEIFDDQFSVERPDGSNFTLKIRSTKLEDSAMYFCASRLTGWGTEAFFGQGTRLTVV.

This chain links TRBV2 with TRBJ2-2, with a tentative D call TRBD2 (7 bases). Germline lookup yields CDR1 SNHLY and CDR2 FYNNEI. CDR3 length: 18 amino acids. Trimming removed 6 bases from V and 5 bases from J, with 25 bases in between. CDR3 amino acids: CASSRGFGGAGVTGELFF. For the CDR3, the DNA is TGTGCCAGCAGCAGAGGTTTTGGGGGGGCCGGGGTTACCGGGGAGCTGTTTTTT.

The chain carries TRBV5-6 and TRBJ2-6; D call uncertain. This CDR3 is built from 17 residues. V lost 0 bases to trimming and J lost 0 bases, with 10 bases between them. Germline lookup yields CDR1 SGHDT and CDR2 YYEEEE. The CDR3 DNA reads TGTGCCAGCAGCTTGGTCCGGGTTGCCTCTGGGGCCAACGTCCTGACTTTC. Its protein product is CASSLVRVASGANVLTF.

Only one count was recorded for this clone. The chain links TRBV9 to TRBJ2-1, with 10 bases lining up with TRBD2. After removal of 3 bases from V and 9 bases from J, the junction contained 12 bases not matched to a gene. The length of the CDR3 is 16 residues. Germline V gives CDR1 SGDLS, CDR2 YYNGEE. The CDR3 sequence: CASSAPQRGGRSEQFF. Here the CDR3 DNA reads TGTGCCAGCAGCGCTCCTCAGCGGGGGGGCCGGAGTGAGCAGTTCTTC.

The rearrangement joins TRBV15 to TRBJ2-7, with 9 bases identical to TRBD2. Germline V lookup: CDR1 LNHNV, CDR2 YYDKDF (reference sequence). V was clipped by 0 bases and J by 1 base; unmatched bases: 4. This CDR3 is 16 amino acids long. In DNA form, the CDR3 reads TGTGCCACCAGCAGAGATCTAGCGGGAAAATCCTACGAGCAGTACTTC. It specifies CATSRDLAGKSYEQYF. The whole variable domain, filled in from reference TRBV15 and TRBJ2-7, reads DAMVIQNPRYQVTQFGKPVTLSCSQTLNHNVMYWYQQKSSQAPKLLFHYYDKDFNNEADTPDNFQSRRPNTSFCFLDIRSPGLGDTAMYLCATSRDLAGKSYEQYFGPGTRLTVT.